The clone carrying this TCR beta chain was recorded many times. Its target is not known. The germline gene is not matched at one end of the junction; a read error may be the cause. The data stem from a study of molecular identifiers for immune sequencing clone quantification. Naive CD8 T cells were FACS-sorted by CD8+CD4-CCR7+CD45RA+ markers. The CDR3 is 11 amino acids. Germline V CDR1 and CDR2: MNHEY, SVGAGI. Study observations and caveats: Detecting spiked Jurkat TCR RNA from one cell among around 930,000 naive cells was reportedly possible.

TCR libraries were built in bulk with a published protocol and specific TCR primers. TCRdb processed the PCR reads anew with MiXCR; each CDR3 protein has one entry. The sample has about 320,000 distinct CDR3 sequences; 20% to 25% are singletons. The sequence was obtained from a human donor in good health. Some libraries in this study had Jurkat cell RNA spiked in. The V gene is TRBV6-5, the J gene TRBJ2-5; D is unclear. Sequenced material: naive CD8+ T cells from blood, with Jurkat cell RNA spiked in. This sample's subset: FACS-sorted CD8+CD4-CCR7+CD45RA+ naive T cells. The CDR3 sequence: CASSYSETQYF. CDR3 in DNA: TGTGCCAGCAGCTACTCGGAGACCCAGTACTTC.